This T cell receptor (beta chain) is from a study of regulatory T cells in long-lasting Graves disease. Study background: Antithyroid drugs had been taken by newly diagnosed Graves' patients for under 3 months. Overall study results and limits: Fewer public clonotypes were shared by new patients (around 1,000) than by persistent patients (around 2,800).

On this clonotype itself: Its specificity is not known.

Time point denoted: newly diagnosed GD, antithyroid drugs for less than 3 months. The TCR library was prepared using RNA isolated from PBMCs. TCR beta libraries were built with iRepertoire HTBI primers and Arm-PCR of CDR3 regions. TCRdb ran MiXCR on the multiplex PCR reads and lists one entry per CDR3 protein. The table has about 610,000 distinct CDR3 sequences, roughly a sixth seen once. V was pared by 4 bases and J by 0 bases, with 12 bases between. Per the germline V gene, CDR1 is DFQATT and CDR2 is SNEGSKA (reference sequence). CDR3 length equals 14 residues. This sample also appeared in a second study, on T cells in Graves' hyperthyroidism and ophthalmopathy. That work contributes: The primer set for the first-round RT-PCR of the TCR CDR3 was HTBI. Most thyroid clonotypes expanded above 0.001 were also detected in blood.

The sequenced sample was peripheral blood mononuclear cells (PBMCs), obtained at new diagnosis, from a patient treated with antithyroid drugs. This receptor was taken from a man aged 18 to 30 with Graves disease. J is TRBJ1-2 and V is TRBV20-1; maybe TRBD1 (6 bases). The CDR3 DNA sequence: TGCAGTGCTATTCAGGGGAGGGCTAACTATGGCTACACCTTC. Translated: CSAIQGRANYGYTF.